This TCR beta chain was retrieved from a study of T cells in Graves' hyperthyroidism and ophthalmopathy. Study-wide context: The blood sample was taken at first diagnosis, before treatment began.

Patients were aged 18 to 65, had disease duration under 2 months, and had newly diagnosed hyperthyroidism. The study's findings and limits: Classification by a 13 V-J model distinguished ophthalmopathy from stable hyperthyroidism.

The CDR3 regions of TCR beta were amplified from RNA transcripts. The primer set for the first-round RT-PCR of the TCR CDR3 was HTBI. TCRdb passed the multiplex PCR reads through MiXCR, listing each CDR3 protein once. The table lists roughly 840,000 distinct CDR3 sequences, roughly 40% of them singletons. The CDR3 length is 10 residues. Germline V gene sequence: CDR1 DFQATT, CDR2 SNEGSKA (reference sequence). V gave up 4 bases and J gave up 5 bases, with 5 bases separating them. This clonotype has at least ten counts. The target antigen is unknown. Sequences were obtained from blood. This sequence joins TRBV20-1 and TRBJ1-1; D is undetermined. The receptor's source is a man between 18 and 29 years old with Graves' hyperthyroidism. The CDR3 reads CSAIETEAFF. The CDR3, as DNA: TGCAGTGCTATAGAGACTGAAGCTTTCTTT.